Presented here are 26 T cell receptor beta chains from one specimen sequenced in a study of control samples from healthy donors and cancer patients. Using immunoSEQ multiplex PCR, the repertoire was profiled, and TCRdb retains in-frame clones only, with some absent. The table records 150,000 or so clones, about 91% of them present only once. Sequencing was carried out using blood. The receptors shown here come from a woman aged 25-40 years in good health.

The V gene is TRBV19, the J gene TRBJ1-2; tentative D call: TRBD1 (6 bases). Between the trimmed V and J ends, which lost 5 bases and 5 bases, there was a span of 12 bases. CDR3 length: 13 amino acids. Per germline, CDR1 LNHDA and CDR2 SQIVND (reference sequence). CDR3 in amino acids: CASSLSGTYGYTF. CDR3 bases: TGTGCCAGTAGTCTTTCCGGGACATATGGCTACACCTTC.

V usage is TRBV5-6 and J usage is TRBJ2-5; tentatively, D is TRBD1 (5 bases). This CDR3 has 16 residues. Germline V gene data show CDR1 as SGHDT and CDR2 as YYEEEE. V was shortened by 3 bases and J by 5 bases, with 20 bases between the two germline ends. The CDR3 DNA reads as TGTGCCAGCAGCTACACTGCCAGGGTTTTGATGGAGACCCAGTACTTC. It translates to CASSYTARVLMETQYF.

The V call is TRBV29-1, the J call TRBJ2-6; no firm D call. The CDR3 has 17 residues. In germline, CDR1 is SQVTM, CDR2 ANQGSEA. The germline V and J ends were trimmed by 8 bases and 0 bases, with 20 bases remaining between them. CDR3 sequence (DNA): TGCAGCCTCCCCCCCTGTCTTCTGAGCTCTGGGGCCAACGTCCTGACTTTC. This gives the protein CSLPPCLLSSGANVLTF.

The gene calls are TRBV2 and TRBJ1-1; D unclear. The CDR3 spans 14 residues. CDR1 is SNHLY, CDR2 FYNNEI, per germline. V was clipped by 6 bases and J by 0 bases, with 11 bases between them. CDR3 region: CASRHRAMNTEAFF. DNA of the CDR3: TGTGCCAGCAGACACCGGGCTATGAACACTGAAGCTTTCTTT.

The chain has TRBV19 and TRBJ1-1, with D hard to call. Trimming pared 7 bases from V and 0 bases from J, leaving 15 bases between. CDR1 is LNHDA and CDR2 is SQIVND in the germline V gene (reference sequence). The length of the CDR3 is 15 residues. As DNA, the CDR3 is TGTGCCAGTACCCATAAGGGCAGCCTGAACACTGAAGCTTTCTTT. This codes for CASTHKGSLNTEAFF.

The V and J genes are TRBV10-3 and TRBJ1-1, with 8 bases that match TRBD1. The CDR3 spans 15 residues. In germline, CDR1 is ENHRY, CDR2 SYGVKD. After removal of 8 bases from V and 4 bases from J, the junction contained 12 bases not matched to a gene. The CDR3 protein is CAIGRQGAVGTEAFF. DNA of the CDR3: TGTGCCATCGGTCGTCAGGGGGCTGTGGGCACTGAAGCTTTCTTT.

This chain uses TRBV28 with TRBJ2-3; D ambiguous. The CDR3 extends over 16 amino acids. V lost 3 bases, J lost 1 base, and 14 bases lay in between. CDR1 is MDHEN and CDR2 is SYDVKM in the germline V gene. The CDR3 nucleotides are TGTGCCAGCAGTTTGGAGAGCGTCAGGCGCACAGATACGCAGTATTTT. Protein: CASSLESVRRTDTQYF.

J is TRBJ1-2 and V is TRBV7-9; D perhaps matches TRBD1 (5 bases). This CDR3 is built from 16 residues. Germline values: CDR1 SEHNR, CDR2 FQNEAQ (reference sequence). The V gene lost 0 bases and the J gene lost 8 bases, with 19 bases spanning the gap. For the CDR3, the DNA is TGTGCCAGCAGCTTAGCGGGGGGAGGGCCGAGAGAAGGCTACACCTTC. Amino acid sequence: CASSLAGGGPREGYTF.

The chain carries TRBV6-5 and TRBJ2-3; D unclear. The CDR3 contains 15 residues. Per germline, CDR1 MNHEY and CDR2 SVGAGI. Trimming left V 7 bases short and J 0 bases short, with 14 bases between. This CDR3 reads CASTRWAASTDTQYF. The CDR3 DNA is TGTGCCAGCACTAGGTGGGCAGCTAGCACAGATACGCAGTATTTT.

V gene TRBV5-1 combines with J gene TRBJ2-1, with D unclear. V gave up 2 bases and J gave up 4 bases, with 13 bases separating them. The CDR3 is made up of 15 amino acids. In germline, CDR1 is SGHRS, CDR2 YFSETQ. CDR3 region: CASSLRAPEYNEQFF. The CDR3 DNA reads as TGCGCCAGCAGCTTACGGGCGCCCGAATACAATGAGCAGTTCTTC.

The chain has TRBV11-1 and TRBJ2-1; 8 bases are a match to TRBD2. Germline CDR1 reads SGHAT; CDR2 reads FQDESV (reference sequence). The CDR3 totals 13 residues. V gave up 8 bases and J gave up 7 bases; unmatched junction bases: 7. The CDR3 reads CASASGRRNEQFF. CDR3 bases: TGTGCCAGCGCCAGCGGGAGACGGAATGAGCAGTTCTTC.

The genes are TRBV24-1 and TRBJ1-5; TRBD1 might be the D (6 bases). Trimming stripped 5 bases from V and 7 bases from J, with 11 bases between. Germline CDR1 KGHDR, CDR2 SFDVKD. This CDR3 has 13 amino acids. This CDR3 is CATSGGAWQPQHF. The CDR3 region has the DNA TGTGCCACCAGTGGGGGGGCCTGGCAGCCCCAGCATTTT.

The rearrangement links TRBV18 to TRBJ2-5, with TRBD2 matching over 8 bases. Trimming took 2 bases from V and 0 from J; bases not matched to a gene: 2. Germline V gives CDR1 KGHSH, CDR2 LQKENI. This CDR3 has 15 amino acids. The CDR3 loop is CASSPGGRYQETQYF. In nucleotides, the CDR3 is TGTGCCAGCTCACCAGGCGGGAGGTACCAAGAGACCCAGTACTTC.

The chain carries TRBV25-1 and TRBJ1-1; TRBD1 agrees at 8 bases. Trimming cost V 3 bases and J 0 bases; bases outside gene matches: 6. This CDR3 has 16 residues. The V gene's germline CDR1 is MGHDK and CDR2 SYGVNS. The CDR3 coding sequence is TGTGCCAGCAGTGATCCCGGACAGGGAATGAACACTGAAGCTTTCTTT. Amino acid sequence: CASSDPGQGMNTEAFF.

The rearrangement joins TRBV5-1 to TRBJ2-3; no firm D call. V lost 1 base, J lost 1 base, and 13 bases lay in between. Per the germline V gene, CDR1 is SGHRS and CDR2 is YFSETQ. This CDR3 spans 16 amino acids. CDR3 residues: CASSLPNDGRTDTQYF. The CDR3 nucleotides read TGCGCCAGCAGCTTGCCCAATGACGGCCGCACAGATACGCAGTATTTT.

The genes are TRBV7-2 and TRBJ1-3; a possible D gene is TRBD1 (6 bases). The ends were cut back, 5 bases at V and 3 bases at J, with 17 bases in the middle. The length of the CDR3 is 16 residues. Germline CDR1 and CDR2: SGHTA and FQGNSA. The CDR3 protein is CASSARDTSFGNTIYF. The CDR3 DNA reads TGTGCCAGCAGCGCGCGGGACACGTCCTTTGGAAACACCATATATTTT.

V usage is TRBV7-2 and J usage is TRBJ2-3; maybe TRBD2 (6 bases). The CDR3 is 16 residues long. The V gene lost 3 bases and the J gene lost 2 bases, with 15 bases spanning the gap. Looked up from germline, CDR1 is SGHTA and CDR2 is FQGNSA. As DNA, the CDR3 is TGTGCCAGCAGCTTGGGTATCTCTAGCGCCACAGATACGCAGTATTTT. Its translation is CASSLGISSATDTQYF.

The chain is built from TRBV5-6 and TRBJ2-3; D might be TRBD2 (6 bases). The CDR3 loop spans 18 amino acids. Germline CDR1 SGHDT, CDR2 YYEEEE. Trimming removed 0 bases at V and 3 bases at J, with 20 bases between. The CDR3 sequence is CASSLEEVWRDWTDTQYF. The CDR3 bases are TGTGCCAGCAGCTTGGAGGAGGTTTGGCGGGATTGGACAGATACGCAGTATTTT.

This clone was picked up a small number of times. The chain is built from TRBV7-8 and TRBJ2-7, with 8 bases identical to TRBD2. From germline, CDR1 is SGHVS and CDR2 FQNEAQ. The CDR3 runs 16 residues. J was trimmed by 7 bases and V by 1 base; bases with no gene match: 12. CDR3 loop: CASSLGISGARVEQYV. The CDR3 DNA sequence: TGTGCCAGCAGCTTAGGTATTAGCGGGGCTCGAGTGGAGCAGTACGTC.

This chain uses TRBV7-9 with TRBJ1-2, with D hard to call. Trimming left V 1 base short and J 5 bases short, with 11 bases between. This CDR3 has 14 amino acids. Germline CDR1 reads SEHNR; CDR2 reads FQNEAQ (reference sequence). The DNA for the CDR3 is TGTGCCAGCAGCTTAGACCGGCGGCGTTATGGCTACACCTTC. Protein: CASSLDRRRYGYTF.

This clone was recorded only once. The chain uses TRBV21-1 and TRBJ2-2; the D call TRBD1 from the table was never checked on the DNA. TRBV21-1 is marked as a pseudogene. This CDR3 has 14 residues. The CDR3 DNA follows: TGTGCCAGCAGCATAAGCAGGGGCACCGGGGAGCTGTTTTTT. Translation: CASSISRGTGELFF.

The count of this clone is one. This chain connects TRBV6-5 to TRBJ1-4, with 7 positions matching TRBD1. The CDR3 covers 13 residues. After removal of 11 bases from V and 7 bases from J, the junction contained 10 bases not matched to a gene. The germline V gene has CDR1 MNHEY and CDR2 SVGAGI. The CDR3 region is CASKGGLGEKLFF. CDR3 bases: TGTGCCTCCAAAGGGGGCTTGGGTGAAAAACTGTTTTTT.

The chain recombines TRBV6-5 with TRBJ1-5; 9 bases are shared with TRBD1. In germline, CDR1 is MNHEY, CDR2 SVGAGI. This CDR3 region has 15 residues. The ends lost 8 bases at V and 6 bases at J; junction bases unmatched: 11. The CDR3 DNA is TGTGCCAGCGGGGTACACCGGGACAGGGTTCAGCCCCAGCATTTT. It is translated as CASGVHRDRVQPQHF.

The J gene is TRBJ1-6, the V gene TRBV3-1 (or the pseudogene TRBV3-2); a possible D gene is TRBD1 (5 bases). Trimming took 1 base from V and 7 from J, leaving 11 bases between them. This CDR3 contains 15 residues. Germline loops: CDR1 LGHDT, CDR2 YNNKEL (reference sequence). CDR3 loop: CASSQGGGRNSPLHF. In nucleotides, the CDR3 is TGTGCCAGCAGCCAAGGTGGGGGAAGGAATTCACCCCTCCACTTT.

The chain joins TRBV11-3 to TRBJ2-5, with TRBD2 identical over 7 bases. Germline lookup yields CDR1 SGHNT and CDR2 YENEEA. After removal of 1 base from V and 6 bases from J, the junction contained 2 bases not matched to a gene. This CDR3 contains 13 residues. CDR3: CASSLGEGQTQYF. DNA for the CDR3: TGTGCCAGCAGCTTAGGGGAGGGGCAGACCCAGTACTTC.

The chain carries TRBV28 and TRBJ2-5; 14 bases match TRBD2. This CDR3 comprises 16 residues. V trimming: 7 bases; J trimming: 7 bases; junction bases outside the gene matches: 11. CDR1 MDHEN and CDR2 SYDVKM come from the germline V gene. The CDR3 DNA follows: TGTGCCAGCAAGGGGACTAGCGGGGGTATCGGGGGGACCCAGTACTTC. Residues: CASKGTSGGIGGTQYF.